The sample holds a few counts of the clone carrying this TCR beta chain. This table comes from immunoSEQ multiplex PCR, and its TCRdb copy is limited to in-frame clones, with some not included. The sample holds roughly 16,000 clones, 87% seen once. This sample stems from a study of PD-1 blockade in classical Hodgkin lymphoma. Time point specified: newly diagnosed, previously untreated cHL patient sample. The specimen sequenced was peripheral blood mononuclear cells (PBMCs). The TCR comes from a human donor with classical Hodgkin lymphoma.

The CDR3 bases are TGCGCCAGCAGCTTGGAACCGGGGCACAATGAGCAGTTCTTC. This gives the protein CASSLEPGHNEQFF. The chain links TRBV5-1 to TRBJ2-1; the D gene could be TRBD1 or TRBD2 (5 bases each). CDR3 length: 14 amino acids. In germline, CDR1 is SGHRS, CDR2 YFSETQ. The ends were cut back, 0 bases at V and 5 bases at J, with 9 bases in the middle.